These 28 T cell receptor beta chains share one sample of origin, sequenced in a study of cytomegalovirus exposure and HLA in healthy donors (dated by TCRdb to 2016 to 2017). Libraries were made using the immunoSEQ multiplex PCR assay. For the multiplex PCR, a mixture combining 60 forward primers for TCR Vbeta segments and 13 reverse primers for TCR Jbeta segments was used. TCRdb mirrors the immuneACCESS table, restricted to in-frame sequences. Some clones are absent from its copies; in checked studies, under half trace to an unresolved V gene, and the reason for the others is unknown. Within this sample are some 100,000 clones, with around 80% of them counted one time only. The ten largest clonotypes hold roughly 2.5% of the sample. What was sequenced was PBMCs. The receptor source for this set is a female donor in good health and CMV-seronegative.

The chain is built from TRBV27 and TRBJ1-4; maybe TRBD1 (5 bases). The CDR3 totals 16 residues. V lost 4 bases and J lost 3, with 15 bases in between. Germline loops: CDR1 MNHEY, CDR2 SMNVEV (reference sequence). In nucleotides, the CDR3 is TGTGCCAGCAGTTCAAATCGACCCAGGGCTAATGAAAAACTGTTTTTT. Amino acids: CASSSNRPRANEKLFF.

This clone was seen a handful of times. The CDR3 here is CASSEDRLNQPQHF. CDR3 DNA: TGTGCCAGCAGTGAGGACAGACTAAATCAGCCCCAGCATTTT. This rearrangement joins TRBV2 to TRBJ1-5, with D perhaps matching TRBD1 (6 bases). V was pared by 3 bases and J by 4 bases, with 10 bases between. This CDR3 is built from 14 residues. Per the germline V gene, CDR1 is SNHLY and CDR2 is FYNNEI.

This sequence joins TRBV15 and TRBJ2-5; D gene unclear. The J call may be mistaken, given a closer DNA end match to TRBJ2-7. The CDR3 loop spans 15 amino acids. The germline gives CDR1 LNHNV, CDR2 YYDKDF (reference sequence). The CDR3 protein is CATSRDWRLENEQYF. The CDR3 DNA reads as TGTGCCACCAGCAGAGATTGGAGATTAGAAAACGAGCAGTACTTC.

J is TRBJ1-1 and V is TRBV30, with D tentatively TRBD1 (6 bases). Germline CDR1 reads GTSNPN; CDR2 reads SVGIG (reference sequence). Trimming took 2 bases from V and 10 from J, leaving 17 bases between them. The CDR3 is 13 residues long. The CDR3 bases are TGTGCCTGGAGTCCTTCTGGGGGCGGACGAGCTTTCTTT. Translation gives CAWSPSGGGRAFF.

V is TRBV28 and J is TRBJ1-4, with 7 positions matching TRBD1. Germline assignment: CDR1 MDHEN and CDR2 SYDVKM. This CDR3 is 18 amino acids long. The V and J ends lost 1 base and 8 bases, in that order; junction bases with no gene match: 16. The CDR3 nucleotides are TGTGCCAGCAGTTTATTCCGTTCTTGGAGGGGGCAAGGGGAAAAACTGTTTTTT. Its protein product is CASSLFRSWRGQGEKLFF.

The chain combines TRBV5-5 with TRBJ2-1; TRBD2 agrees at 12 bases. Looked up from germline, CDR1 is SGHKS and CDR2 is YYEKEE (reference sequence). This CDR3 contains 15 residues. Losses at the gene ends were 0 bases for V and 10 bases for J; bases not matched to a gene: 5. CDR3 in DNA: TGTGCCAGCAGCTTGGCTAGCGGGGGGGCCTGGGAGCAGTTCTTC. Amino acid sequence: CASSLASGGAWEQFF.

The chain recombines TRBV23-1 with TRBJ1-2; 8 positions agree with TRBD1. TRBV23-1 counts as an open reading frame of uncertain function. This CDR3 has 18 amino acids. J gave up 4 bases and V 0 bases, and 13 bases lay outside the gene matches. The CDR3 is CASSQSGTGSPEGYGYTF. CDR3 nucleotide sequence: TGCGCCAGCAGTCAATCCGGGACAGGCTCCCCCGAGGGCTATGGCTACACCTTC.

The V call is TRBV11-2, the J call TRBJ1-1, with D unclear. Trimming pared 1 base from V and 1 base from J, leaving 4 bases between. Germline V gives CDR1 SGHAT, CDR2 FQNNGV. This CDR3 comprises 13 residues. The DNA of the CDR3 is TGTGCCAGCAGCTTAGGGAGGAACACTGAAGCTTTCTTT. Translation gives CASSLGRNTEAFF.

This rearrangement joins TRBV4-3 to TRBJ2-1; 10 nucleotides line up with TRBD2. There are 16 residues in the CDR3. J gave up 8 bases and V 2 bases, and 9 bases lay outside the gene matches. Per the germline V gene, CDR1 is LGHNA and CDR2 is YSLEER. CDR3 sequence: CASSQQLAGVGHEQFF. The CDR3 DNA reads TGCGCCAGCAGCCAACAGCTAGCGGGGGTGGGCCATGAGCAGTTCTTC.

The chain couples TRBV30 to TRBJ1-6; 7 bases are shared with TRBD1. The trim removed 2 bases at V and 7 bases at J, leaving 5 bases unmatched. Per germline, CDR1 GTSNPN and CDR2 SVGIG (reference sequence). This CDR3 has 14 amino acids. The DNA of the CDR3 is TGTGCCTGGAGTCTGTCGACAGGGAATTCACCCCTCCACTTT. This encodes CAWSLSTGNSPLHF.

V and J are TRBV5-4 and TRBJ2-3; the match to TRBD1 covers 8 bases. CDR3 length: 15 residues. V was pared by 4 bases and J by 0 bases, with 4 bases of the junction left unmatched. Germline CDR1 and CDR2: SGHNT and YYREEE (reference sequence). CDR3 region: CASSPGQVSTDTQYF. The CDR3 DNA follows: TGTGCCAGCAGCCCGGGACAGGTTAGCACAGATACGCAGTATTTT. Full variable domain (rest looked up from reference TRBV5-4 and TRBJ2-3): ETGVTQSPTHLIKTRGQQVTLRCSSQSGHNTVSWYQQALGQGPQFIFQYYREEENGRGNFPPRFSGLQFPNYSSELNVNALELDDSALYLCASSPGQVSTDTQYFGPGTRLTVL.

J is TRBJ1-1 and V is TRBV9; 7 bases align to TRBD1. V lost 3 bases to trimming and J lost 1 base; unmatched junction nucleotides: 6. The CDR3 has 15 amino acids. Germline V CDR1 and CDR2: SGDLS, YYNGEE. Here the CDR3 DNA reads TGTGCCAGCAGCGACTACAGGGGAGGGAACACTGAAGCTTTCTTT. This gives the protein CASSDYRGGNTEAFF.

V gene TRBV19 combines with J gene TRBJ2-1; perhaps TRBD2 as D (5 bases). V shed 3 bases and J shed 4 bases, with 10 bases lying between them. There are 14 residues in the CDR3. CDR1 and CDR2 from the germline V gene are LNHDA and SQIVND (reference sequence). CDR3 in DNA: TGTGCCAGTAGTATGACGGGGTTTTACAATGAGCAGTTCTTC. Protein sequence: CASSMTGFYNEQFF. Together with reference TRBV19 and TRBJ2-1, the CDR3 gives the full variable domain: DGGITQSPKYLFRKEGQNVTLSCEQNLNHDAMYWYRQDPGQGLRLIYYSQIVNDFQKGDIAEGYSVSREKKESFPLTVTSAQKNPTAFYLCASSMTGFYNEQFFGPGTRLTVL.

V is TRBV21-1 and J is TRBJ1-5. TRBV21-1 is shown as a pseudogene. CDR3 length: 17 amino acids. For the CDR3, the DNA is TGTGCCAGCAGCAGAGAGGGAACCTGGGGGGGGGATCAGCCCCAGCATTTT. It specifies CASSREGTWGGDQPQHF.

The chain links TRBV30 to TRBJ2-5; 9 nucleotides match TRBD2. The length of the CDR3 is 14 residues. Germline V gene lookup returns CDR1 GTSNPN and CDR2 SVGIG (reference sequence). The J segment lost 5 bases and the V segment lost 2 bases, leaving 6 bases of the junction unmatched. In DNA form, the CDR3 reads TGTGCCTGGAGTATAGGCGGGGGGGCCGAGACCCAGTACTTC. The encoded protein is CAWSIGGGAETQYF. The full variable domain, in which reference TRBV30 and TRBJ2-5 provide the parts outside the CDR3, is SQTIHQWPATLVQPVGSPLSLECTVEGTSNPNLYWYRQAAGRGLQLLFYSVGIGQISSEVPQNLSASRPQDRQFILSSKKLLLSDSGFYLCAWSIGGGAETQYFGPGTRLLVL.

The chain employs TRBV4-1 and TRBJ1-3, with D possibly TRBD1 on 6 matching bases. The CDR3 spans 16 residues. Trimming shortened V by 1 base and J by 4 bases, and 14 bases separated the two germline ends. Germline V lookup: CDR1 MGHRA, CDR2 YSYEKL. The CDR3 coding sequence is TGCGCCAGCAGCCAAGTGTCCGACAGGATCGGAAACACCATATATTTT. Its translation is CASSQVSDRIGNTIYF.

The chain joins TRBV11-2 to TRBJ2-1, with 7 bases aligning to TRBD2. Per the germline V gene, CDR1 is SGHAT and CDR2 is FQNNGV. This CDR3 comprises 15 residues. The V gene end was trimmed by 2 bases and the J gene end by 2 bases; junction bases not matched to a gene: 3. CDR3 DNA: TGTGCCAGCAGCTTACTCGGGGGGACCTACAATGAGCAGTTCTTC. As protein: CASSLLGGTYNEQFF.

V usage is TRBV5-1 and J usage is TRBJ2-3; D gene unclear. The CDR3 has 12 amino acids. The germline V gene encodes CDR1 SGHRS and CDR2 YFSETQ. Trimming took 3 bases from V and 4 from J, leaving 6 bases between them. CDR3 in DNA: TGCGCCAGCAGCTCCGGGTCAGATACGCAGTATTTT. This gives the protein CASSSGSDTQYF.

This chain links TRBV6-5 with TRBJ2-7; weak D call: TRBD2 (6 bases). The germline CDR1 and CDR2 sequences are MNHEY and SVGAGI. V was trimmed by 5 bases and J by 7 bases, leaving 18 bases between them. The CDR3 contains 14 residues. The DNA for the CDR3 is TGTGCCAGCAGTGAAGTCTCGGGGGAAGGAGAGCAGTACTTC. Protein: CASSEVSGEGEQYF.

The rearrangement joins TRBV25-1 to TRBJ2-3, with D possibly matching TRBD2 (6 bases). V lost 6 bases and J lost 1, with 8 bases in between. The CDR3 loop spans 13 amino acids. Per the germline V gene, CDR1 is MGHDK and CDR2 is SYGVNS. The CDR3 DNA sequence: TGTGCCAGCAGGTGGGGGGGCACAGATACGCAGTATTTT. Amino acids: CASRWGGTDTQYF.

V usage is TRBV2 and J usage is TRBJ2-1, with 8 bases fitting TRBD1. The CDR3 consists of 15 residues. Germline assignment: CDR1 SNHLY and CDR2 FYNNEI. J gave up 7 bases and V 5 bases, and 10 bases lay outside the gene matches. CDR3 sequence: CASSPLGQAGNEQFF. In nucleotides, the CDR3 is TGTGCCAGCAGTCCCCTGGGACAGGCAGGGAATGAGCAGTTCTTC. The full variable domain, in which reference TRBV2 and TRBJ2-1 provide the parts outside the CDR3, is EPEVTQTPSHQVTQMGQEVILRCVPISNHLYFYWYRQILGQKVEFLVSFYNNEISEKSEIFDDQFSVERPDGSNFTLKIRSTKLEDSAMYFCASSPLGQAGNEQFFGPGTRLTVL.

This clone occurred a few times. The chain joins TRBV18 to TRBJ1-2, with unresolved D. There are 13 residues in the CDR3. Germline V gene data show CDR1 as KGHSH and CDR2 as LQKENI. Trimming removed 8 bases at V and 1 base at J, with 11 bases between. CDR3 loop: CASRSGSNYGYTF. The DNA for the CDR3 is TGTGCCAGCCGGAGTGGGAGTAACTATGGCTACACCTTC. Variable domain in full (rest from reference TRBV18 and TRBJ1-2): NAGVMQNPRHLVRRRGQEARLRCSPMKGHSHVYWYRQLPEEGLKFMVYLQKENIIDESGMPKERFSAEFPKEGPSILRIQQVVRGDSAAYFCASRSGSNYGYTFGSGTRLTVV.

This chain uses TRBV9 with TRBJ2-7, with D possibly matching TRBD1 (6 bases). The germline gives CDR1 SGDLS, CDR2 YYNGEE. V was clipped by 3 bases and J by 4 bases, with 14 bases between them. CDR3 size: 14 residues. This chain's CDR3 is CASSGEQGTYEQYF. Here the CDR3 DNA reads TGTGCCAGCAGCGGGGAACAGGGAACTTACGAGCAGTACTTC.

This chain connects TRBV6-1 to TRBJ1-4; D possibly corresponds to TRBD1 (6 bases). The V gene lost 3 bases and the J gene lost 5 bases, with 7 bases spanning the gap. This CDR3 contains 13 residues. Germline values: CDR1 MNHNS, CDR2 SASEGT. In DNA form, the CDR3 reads TGTGCCAGCAGTGACACAGGGAATGAAAAACTGTTTTTT. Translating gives CASSDTGNEKLFF.

The CDR3 DNA is TGCGCCAGCAGCCAAGAACGGGGTGGAGACACTGAAGCTTTCTTT. Translated, it gives CASSQERGGDTEAFF. The rearrangement uses TRBV4-1 and TRBJ1-1; unclear D gene. The CDR3 has 15 amino acids. The V gene lost 0 bases and the J gene lost 3 bases, with 11 bases spanning the gap. Germline V lookup: CDR1 MGHRA, CDR2 YSYEKL.

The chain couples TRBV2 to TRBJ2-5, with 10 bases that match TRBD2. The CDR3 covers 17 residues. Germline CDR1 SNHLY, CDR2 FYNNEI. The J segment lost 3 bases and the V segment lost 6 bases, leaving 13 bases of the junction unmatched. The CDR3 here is CASRERSSGGPKETQYF. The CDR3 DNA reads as TGTGCCAGCAGGGAAAGGTCTAGCGGGGGACCTAAAGAGACCCAGTACTTC.

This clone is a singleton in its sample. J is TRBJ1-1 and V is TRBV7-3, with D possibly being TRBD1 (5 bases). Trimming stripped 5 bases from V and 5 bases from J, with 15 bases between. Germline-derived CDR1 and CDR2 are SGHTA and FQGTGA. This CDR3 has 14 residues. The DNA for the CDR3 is TGTGCCAGCAGCACCGACAGCCTGGGTACTGAAGCTTTCTTT. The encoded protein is CASSTDSLGTEAFF.

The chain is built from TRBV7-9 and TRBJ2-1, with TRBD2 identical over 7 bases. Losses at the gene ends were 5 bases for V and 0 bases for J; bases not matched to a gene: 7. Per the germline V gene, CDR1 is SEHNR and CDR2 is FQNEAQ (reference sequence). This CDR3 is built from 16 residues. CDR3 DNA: TGTGCCAGCAGCAAACCTAGCGGAGGCTCCTACAATGAGCAGTTCTTC. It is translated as CASSKPSGGSYNEQFF.